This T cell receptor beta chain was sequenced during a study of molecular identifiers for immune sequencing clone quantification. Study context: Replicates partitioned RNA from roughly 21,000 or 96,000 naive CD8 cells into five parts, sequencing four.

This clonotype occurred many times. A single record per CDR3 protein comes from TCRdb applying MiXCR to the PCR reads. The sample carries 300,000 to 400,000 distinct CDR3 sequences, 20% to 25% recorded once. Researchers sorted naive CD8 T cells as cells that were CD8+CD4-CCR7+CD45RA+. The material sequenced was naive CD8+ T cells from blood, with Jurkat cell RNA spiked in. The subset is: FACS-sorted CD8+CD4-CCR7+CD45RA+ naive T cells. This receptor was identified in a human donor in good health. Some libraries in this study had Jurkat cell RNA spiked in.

CDR3: CASLGLAHYEQYF. Written as DNA, the CDR3 is TGTGCCAGCTTGGGGCTAGCGCACTACGAGCAGTACTTC. V gene TRBV2 combines with J gene TRBJ2-7; D is perhaps TRBD2 (6 bases). The CDR3 has 13 amino acids. The V gene's germline CDR1 is SNHLY and CDR2 FYNNEI. V lost 8 bases and J lost 3, with 14 bases in between.